This TCR beta chain was obtained from a study of Ad26.COV2.S vaccination and SARS-CoV-2 variants. Only in-frame clones appear in the TCRdb table, and some are missing; sequencing was by immunoSEQ multiplex PCR. The data hold 200,000 to 250,000 clones, with 85% to 90% observed a single time. The study, taken as a whole, reports: Participants in the vaccine arm had higher spike-specific TCR breadth; placebo recipients had lower. In vaccinated individuals, spike-specific CD8+ and CD4+ T cell responses reportedly displayed substantial breadth.

Germline assignment: CDR1 SGDLS and CDR2 YYNGEE. This CDR3 spans 14 amino acids. Losses at the gene ends were 4 bases for V and 5 bases for J; bases not matched to a gene: 6. To note about this clone: Its target is not known.

As for treatment: roughly 19 received Ad26.COV2.S at low or high dose, single or two shots; 5 received placebo; per-sample allocation not given. After the first vaccine or placebo injection, samples were drawn on day 63. SARS-CoV-2 spike from the Wuhan strain was encoded by the vaccine, an Ad26 vector. The specimen comprised peripheral blood, sampled in a trial of Ad26.COV2.S vaccine versus placebo. The clonotype was recovered from a person between 18 and 59 years old who received the Ad26.COV2.S COVID-19 vaccine or a placebo. V usage is TRBV9 and J usage is TRBJ2-5; 9 bases are shared with TRBD2. In DNA, the CDR3 is TGTGCCAGCAGCCATAGCGGGGGCGGGGAGACCCAGTACTTC. Residues: CASSHSGGGETQYF.